Listed below are T cell receptor beta chains from one sample, sequenced in a study of CD8 T cells in Susac syndrome. Each CDR3 protein gets one entry after TCRdb re-called the immunoSEQ multiplex PCR reads with MiXCR. Among tens of thousands of distinct CDR3 sequences listed, roughly 95% were seen once. The specimen sequenced was CD4+ T cells from PBMCs. These receptors came from a human donor with multiple sclerosis. The CDR3 runs from the conserved cysteine through the conserved F or W. A D gene is named only where the DNA matches it firmly. Clone size is shown for a subset of rows, as once, few, many or a class of expanded clone.

j_gene | v_gene | d_gene | abundance | CDR3aa | CDR3nt
TRBJ2-1 | TRBV29-1 | . | . | CSVEDPRSQARAYNEQFF | TGCAGCGTTGAAGATCCCCGCTCTCAAGCGAGAGCCTACAATGAGCAGTTCTTC
TRBJ2-6 | TRBV28 | . | . | CASIGWASGANVLTF | TGTGCCAGCATTGGCTGGGCATCTGGGGCCAACGTCCTGACTTTC
TRBJ1-1 | TRBV3-1 | TRBD1 | . | CASSQDPGQLNTEAFF | TGTGCCAGCAGCCAAGACCCGGGACAGCTAAACACTGAAGCTTTCTTT
TRBJ1-6 | TRBV3-1 | . | . | CASSQIKSPLHF | TGTGCCAGCAGCCAAATAAAGTCACCCCTCCACTTT
TRBJ2-1 | TRBV6-1 | . | . | CASSAAGQYNEQFF | TGTGCCAGCAGTGCAGCGGGACAGTACAATGAGCAGTTCTTC
TRBJ2-7 | TRBV7-9 | . | . | CASSSTGYEQYF | TGTGCCAGCAGCTCCACAGGTTACGAGCAGTACTTC
TRBJ2-5 | TRBV4-2 | . | . | CASSQVDGYQETQYF | TGTGCCAGCAGCCAAGTCGACGGTTACCAAGAGACCCAGTACTTC
TRBJ2-7 | TRBV12-3/TRBV12-4 | . | . | CASSPLVAAEIGYEQYF | TGTGCCAGCAGTCCCCTGGTTGCTGCCGAAATCGGCTACGAGCAGTACTTC
TRBJ2-7 | TRBV28 | . | . | CASLRTVGEQYF | TGTGCCAGCCTTCGGACAGTGGGCGAGCAGTACTTC
TRBJ1-5 | TRBV20-1 | . | once | CSAHPGLGQPQHF | TGCAGTGCTCACCCGGGCCTCGGCCAGCCCCAGCATTTT
TRBJ2-7 | TRBV4-2 | . | . | CASSQELRRTYEQYF | TGTGCCAGCAGCCAAGAGTTACGAAGGACCTACGAGCAGTACTTC
TRBJ2-1 | TRBV20-1 | . | . | CSATRGPTYNEQFF | TGCAGTGCAACCCGGGGCCCCACCTACAATGAGCAGTTCTTC
TRBJ2-7 | TRBV7-9 | TRBD2 | once | CASSLAGGIPYEQYF | TGTGCCAGCAGCTTAGCGGGGGGGATACCCTACGAGCAGTACTTC
TRBJ2-1 | TRBV3-1 | . | . | CASSQDRGVEQFF | TGTGCCAGCAGCCAAGATCGAGGAGTTGAGCAGTTCTTC
TRBJ2-5 | TRBV20-1 | . | . | CSANMRKGQETQYF | TGCAGTGCTAACATGAGAAAGGGCCAAGAGACCCAGTACTTC
TRBJ1-6 | TRBV11-3 | . | . | CASSTRGGSSLGNSPLHF | TGTGCCAGCAGCACCCGAGGGGGTAGCTCCTTGGGAAATTCACCCCTCCACTTT